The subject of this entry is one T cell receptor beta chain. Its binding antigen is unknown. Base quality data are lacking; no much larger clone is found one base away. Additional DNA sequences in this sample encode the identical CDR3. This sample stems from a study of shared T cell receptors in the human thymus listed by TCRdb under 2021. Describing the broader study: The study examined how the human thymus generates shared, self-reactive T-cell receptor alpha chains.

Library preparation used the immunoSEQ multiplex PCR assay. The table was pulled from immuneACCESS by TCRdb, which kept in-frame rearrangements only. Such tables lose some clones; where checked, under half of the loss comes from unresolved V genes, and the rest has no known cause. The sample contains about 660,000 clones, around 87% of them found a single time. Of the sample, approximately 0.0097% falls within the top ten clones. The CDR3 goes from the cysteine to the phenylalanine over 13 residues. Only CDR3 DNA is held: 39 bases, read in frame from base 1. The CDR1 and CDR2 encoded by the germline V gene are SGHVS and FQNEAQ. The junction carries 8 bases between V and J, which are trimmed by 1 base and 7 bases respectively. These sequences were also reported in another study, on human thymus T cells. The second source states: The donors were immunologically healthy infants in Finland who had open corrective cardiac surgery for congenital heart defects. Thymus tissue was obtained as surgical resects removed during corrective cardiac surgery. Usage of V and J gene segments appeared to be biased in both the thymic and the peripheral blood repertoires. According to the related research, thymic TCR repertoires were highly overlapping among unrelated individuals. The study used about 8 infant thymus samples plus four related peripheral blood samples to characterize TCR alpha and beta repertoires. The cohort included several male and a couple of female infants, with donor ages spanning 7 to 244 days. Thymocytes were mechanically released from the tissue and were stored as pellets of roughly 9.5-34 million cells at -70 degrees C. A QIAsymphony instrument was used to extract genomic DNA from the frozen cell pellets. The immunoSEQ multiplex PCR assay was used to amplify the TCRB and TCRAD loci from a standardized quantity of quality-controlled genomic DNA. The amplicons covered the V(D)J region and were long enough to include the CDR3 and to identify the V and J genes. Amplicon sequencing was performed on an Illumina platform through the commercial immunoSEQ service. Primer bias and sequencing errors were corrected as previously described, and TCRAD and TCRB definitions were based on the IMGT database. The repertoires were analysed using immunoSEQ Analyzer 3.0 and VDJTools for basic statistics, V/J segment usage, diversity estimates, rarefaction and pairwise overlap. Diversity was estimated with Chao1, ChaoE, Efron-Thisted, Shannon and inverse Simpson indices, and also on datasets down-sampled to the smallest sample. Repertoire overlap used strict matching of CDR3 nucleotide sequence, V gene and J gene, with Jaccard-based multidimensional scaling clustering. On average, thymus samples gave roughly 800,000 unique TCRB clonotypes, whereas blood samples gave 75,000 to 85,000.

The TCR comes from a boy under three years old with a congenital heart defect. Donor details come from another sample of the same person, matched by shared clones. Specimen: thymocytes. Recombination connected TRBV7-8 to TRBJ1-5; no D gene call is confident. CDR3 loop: CASSLGRNQPQHF. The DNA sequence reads TGTGCCAGCAGCTTAGGGAGGAACCAGCCCCAGCATTTT.